This is a list of T cell receptor beta chains from one sample in a study of blood T cell repertoires in COVID-19. Clones were sequenced by immunoSEQ multiplex PCR, and TCRdb holds only the in-frame ones, with some missing. Counted here are about 81,000 clones, approximately 82% occurring once; the ten biggest clones make up around 7.2%. The sample taken for sequencing was peripheral blood. The receptor source for this set is a human donor in a cohort sampled during active COVID-19. CDR3s include the opening cysteine and the closing phenylalanine or tryptophan. The order of the fields is clone size, D gene, J gene, V gene, CDR3 DNA, CDR3 protein. A D gene is named only where the DNA matches it firmly. Rows give clone size only sometimes, using once, few, many, or a class for an expanded clone.

abundance: .
d_gene: .
j_gene: TRBJ1-6
v_gene: TRBV6-1
CDR3nt: TGTGCCAGCAGTGAAGACAGGGCGAATTCACCCCTCCACTTT
CDR3aa: CASSEDRANSPLHF

abundance: .
d_gene: TRBD1
j_gene: TRBJ2-7
v_gene: TRBV28
CDR3nt: TGTGCCAGCAGTTTCAGGCAGGGGGCTTCCCTTTACGAGCAGTACTTC
CDR3aa: CASSFRQGASLYEQYF

abundance: .
d_gene: .
j_gene: TRBJ2-5
v_gene: TRBV11-2
CDR3nt: TGTGCCAGCAGCTCCCGGGTCCTCGCGGGGGAGACCCAGTACTTC
CDR3aa: CASSSRVLAGETQYF

abundance: .
d_gene: .
j_gene: TRBJ2-7
v_gene: TRBV9
CDR3nt: .
CDR3aa: CASSVGGGAGLSF

abundance: .
d_gene: .
j_gene: TRBJ2-2
v_gene: TRBV6-5
CDR3nt: TGTGCCAGCAGTCCGGGACTTGGGAACACCGGGGAGCTGTTTTTT
CDR3aa: CASSPGLGNTGELFF

abundance: .
d_gene: .
j_gene: TRBJ1-6
v_gene: TRBV5-1
CDR3nt: TGCGCCAGCAGGCCGGGGTGGGGTTCAGATTCACCCCTCCACTTT
CDR3aa: CASRPGWGSDSPLHF

abundance: .
d_gene: .
j_gene: TRBJ1-1
v_gene: TRBV7-7
CDR3nt: TGTGCTAGCAGCCCCTTAGGTACAGGGAAGACTGAAGCTTTCTTT
CDR3aa: CASSPLGTGKTEAFF

abundance: .
d_gene: .
j_gene: TRBJ1-4
v_gene: TRBV7-9
CDR3nt: TGTGCCAGCAGCCCCGCGGGACTCGGAGTTGAAAAACTGTTTTTT
CDR3aa: CASSPAGLGVEKLFF

abundance: .
d_gene: TRBD1
j_gene: TRBJ1-1
v_gene: TRBV6-4
CDR3nt: TGTGCCAGCAGTGACCGGACAGGGGGCACTGAAGCTTTCTTT
CDR3aa: CASSDRTGGTEAFF

abundance: .
d_gene: TRBD1
j_gene: TRBJ1-2
v_gene: TRBV7-8
CDR3nt: TGTGCCAGCAGCCCGCAACGACAGGGCGTTTATGGCTACACCTTC
CDR3aa: CASSPQRQGVYGYTF

abundance: .
d_gene: TRBD1
j_gene: TRBJ1-6
v_gene: TRBV6-5
CDR3nt: TGTGCCAGCAGTCCCAGGGGGTCTGGAAATTCACCCCTCCACTTT
CDR3aa: CASSPRGSGNSPLHF

abundance: .
d_gene: .
j_gene: TRBJ2-7
v_gene: TRBV6-5
CDR3nt: TGTGCCAGCATCCTTCAGGACGAGCAGTACTTC
CDR3aa: CASILQDEQYF

abundance: .
d_gene: .
j_gene: TRBJ2-7
v_gene: TRBV9
CDR3nt: TGTGCCAGCAGCGCCGGCCCGGAGCTTACCTACGAGCAGTACTTC
CDR3aa: CASSAGPELTYEQYF

abundance: few
d_gene: .
j_gene: TRBJ1-2
v_gene: TRBV28
CDR3nt: TGTGCCAGCAGTACCACCACGACGACAAATGGCTACACCTTC
CDR3aa: CASSTTTTTNGYTF

abundance: few
d_gene: TRBD2
j_gene: TRBJ2-7
v_gene: TRBV5-1
CDR3nt: TGCGCCAGCTCGGGGGGACTTTCCTCCTACGAGCAGTACTTC
CDR3aa: CASSGGLSSYEQYF

abundance: .
d_gene: .
j_gene: TRBJ1-2
v_gene: TRBV5-1
CDR3nt: TGCGCCAGCAGCTTGGACAGGGCTGACGCCTATGGCTACACCTTC
CDR3aa: CASSLDRADAYGYTF

abundance: .
d_gene: .
j_gene: TRBJ1-4
v_gene: TRBV5-1
CDR3nt: TGCGCCAGCAGGGCCTCAGGGGCGGTAACTAATGAAAAACTGTTTTTT
CDR3aa: CASRASGAVTNEKLFF

abundance: .
d_gene: .
j_gene: TRBJ2-7
v_gene: TRBV6-5
CDR3nt: TGTGCCAGCAGTTACCGGGTAAATGCCTACGAGCAGTACTTC
CDR3aa: CASSYRVNAYEQYF

abundance: .
d_gene: .
j_gene: TRBJ1-1
v_gene: TRBV3-1/TRBV3-2
CDR3nt: TGTGCCAGCAGCCATCGCGGGGGGGGAACTGAAGCTTTCTTT
CDR3aa: CASSHRGGGTEAFF

abundance: .
d_gene: TRBD1
j_gene: TRBJ2-2
v_gene: TRBV6-6
CDR3nt: TGTGCCTGCCGGACAGGGAGGACCGGGGAGCTGTTTTTT
CDR3aa: CACRTGRTGELFF

abundance: .
d_gene: .
j_gene: TRBJ2-7
v_gene: TRBV10-3
CDR3nt: TGTGCCATCAGTGAGTCGCGGCAGGGGTACGAGCAGTACTTC
CDR3aa: CAISESRQGYEQYF

abundance: .
d_gene: TRBD1
j_gene: TRBJ1-2
v_gene: TRBV19
CDR3nt: TGTGCCAGTAGTACATCCGGGACAGCCTATGGCTACACCTTC
CDR3aa: CASSTSGTAYGYTF

abundance: .
d_gene: .
j_gene: TRBJ2-7
v_gene: TRBV28
CDR3nt: TGTGCCAGCAGTTTATTGCGGGCAAGCTACGAGCAGTACTTC
CDR3aa: CASSLLRASYEQYF

abundance: .
d_gene: .
j_gene: TRBJ2-3
v_gene: TRBV19
CDR3nt: TGTGCCACGCTTTCGGGTGATACGCAGTATTTT
CDR3aa: CATLSGDTQYF

abundance: .
d_gene: TRBD2
j_gene: TRBJ2-5
v_gene: TRBV5-1
CDR3nt: TGCGCCAGCAGCAATAGCGGGGGCCCGGAGACCCAGTACTTC
CDR3aa: CASSNSGGPETQYF

abundance: .
d_gene: TRBD1
j_gene: TRBJ2-5
v_gene: TRBV7-3
CDR3nt: TGTGCCAGCAGCTCTGGGCCCCAAGGGACAGGGAAGGGGACCCAGTACTTC
CDR3aa: CASSSGPQGTGKGTQYF

abundance: .
d_gene: .
j_gene: TRBJ1-6
v_gene: TRBV27
CDR3nt: TGTGCCAGTTGGGGGGGGGTCGGAGTTTCACCCCTCCACTTT
CDR3aa: CASWGGVGVSPLHF

abundance: .
d_gene: TRBD1
j_gene: TRBJ2-7
v_gene: TRBV27
CDR3nt: TGTGCCAGCAGTTTCCTTCGACAGGGGGAGGTCGAGCAGTACTTC
CDR3aa: CASSFLRQGEVEQYF

abundance: .
d_gene: TRBD1
j_gene: TRBJ2-6
v_gene: TRBV5-4
CDR3nt: TGTGCCAGCAGCTTGGGGGACAGCTCTGGGGCCAACGTCCTGACTTTC
CDR3aa: CASSLGDSSGANVLTF

abundance: .
d_gene: TRBD1
j_gene: TRBJ2-2
v_gene: TRBV9
CDR3nt: TGTGCCAGCAGCGGACAGGGACCCGGGGAGCTGTTTTTT
CDR3aa: CASSGQGPGELFF

abundance: once
d_gene: TRBD1
j_gene: TRBJ1-2
v_gene: TRBV6-5
CDR3nt: TGTGCCAGCAACCTCAGGGGGCGACGGAACTATGGCTACACCTTC
CDR3aa: CASNLRGRRNYGYTF

abundance: .
d_gene: .
j_gene: TRBJ2-7
v_gene: TRBV7-9
CDR3nt: TGTGCCAGCAGCCCCGGGACATTCTACGAGCAGTACTTC
CDR3aa: CASSPGTFYEQYF

abundance: .
d_gene: .
j_gene: TRBJ2-7
v_gene: TRBV2
CDR3nt: TGTGCCAGCAAGGACAGTGACCCGGCGTACGAGCAGTACTTC
CDR3aa: CASKDSDPAYEQYF

abundance: .
d_gene: TRBD1
j_gene: TRBJ1-2
v_gene: TRBV6-6
CDR3nt: TGTGCCAGCAGTCGTACCGGGACAGGGGACACCTACACCTTC
CDR3aa: CASSRTGTGDTYTF

abundance: .
d_gene: .
j_gene: TRBJ2-6
v_gene: TRBV18
CDR3nt: TGTGCCAGCTCCCCTTCAAGGGGGGGGGCCTCCGGGGCCAACGTCCTGACTTTC
CDR3aa: CASSPSRGGASGANVLTF

abundance: .
d_gene: .
j_gene: TRBJ2-7
v_gene: TRBV30
CDR3nt: TGTGCCTGGGGGAGAAGGGAGTACGAGCAGTACTTC
CDR3aa: CAWGRREYEQYF

abundance: .
d_gene: .
j_gene: TRBJ1-2
v_gene: TRBV7-2
CDR3nt: TGTGCCAGCAGCTTAGCGATCAGGGGTGGCTACACCTTC
CDR3aa: CASSLAIRGGYTF

abundance: .
d_gene: .
j_gene: TRBJ2-4
v_gene: TRBV9
CDR3nt: TGTGCCAGCAGCGGAAACAAGGGGTTTTGGGCCAAAAACATTCAGTACTTC
CDR3aa: CASSGNKGFWAKNIQYF

abundance: .
d_gene: .
j_gene: TRBJ1-1
v_gene: TRBV19
CDR3nt: TGTGCCAGGCGTCCTTTACGGGACACTGAAGCTTTCTTT
CDR3aa: CARRPLRDTEAFF

abundance: .
d_gene: .
j_gene: TRBJ2-7
v_gene: TRBV21-1
CDR3nt: TGTGCCAGCAGCACACCGGACAGAAAAAGGTACGAGCAATACTTC
CDR3aa: CASSTPDRKRYEQYF

abundance: .
d_gene: .
j_gene: TRBJ2-7
v_gene: TRBV7-2
CDR3nt: TGTGCCAGCAGCTGGAGGTCCTACGAGCAGTACTTC
CDR3aa: CASSWRSYEQYF

abundance: few
d_gene: TRBD1
j_gene: TRBJ2-1
v_gene: TRBV10-3
CDR3nt: TGTGCCACCGAAGACAGGGGGGGTCGCAATGAGCAGTTCTTC
CDR3aa: CATEDRGGRNEQFF

abundance: .
d_gene: TRBD2
j_gene: TRBJ2-5
v_gene: TRBV28
CDR3nt: TGTGCCAGCAGTTTTCGGCGGGGGGCTCAAGAGACCCAGTACTTC
CDR3aa: CASSFRRGAQETQYF

abundance: .
d_gene: TRBD1
j_gene: TRBJ1-1
v_gene: TRBV4-1
CDR3nt: TGCGCCAGCAGCCACCGTCGGACAGGAGCGAACACTGAAGCTTTCTTT
CDR3aa: CASSHRRTGANTEAFF

abundance: .
d_gene: .
j_gene: TRBJ1-5
v_gene: TRBV19
CDR3nt: TGTGCCAGTAGTATTAGCGGGAATCAGCCCCAGCATTTT
CDR3aa: CASSISGNQPQHF

abundance: .
d_gene: .
j_gene: TRBJ1-5
v_gene: TRBV25-1
CDR3nt: TGTGCCAGCAGTGAAACGGGAAATCAGCCCCAGCATTTT
CDR3aa: CASSETGNQPQHF

abundance: .
d_gene: TRBD2
j_gene: TRBJ2-7
v_gene: TRBV28
CDR3nt: TGTGCCAGCAGTGTAGCGGGGGGCCCCTACGAGCAGTACTTC
CDR3aa: CASSVAGGPYEQYF

abundance: .
d_gene: .
j_gene: TRBJ1-2
v_gene: TRBV7-3
CDR3nt: TGTGCCAGCAGCCCCTCTAGTTCTGATGCTGGCTACACCTTC
CDR3aa: CASSPSSSDAGYTF

abundance: .
d_gene: .
j_gene: TRBJ2-7
v_gene: TRBV7-3
CDR3nt: TGTGCCAGCAGCTCCCGGGGAGTGCCGTCGGGCGAGCAGTACTTC
CDR3aa: CASSSRGVPSGEQYF

abundance: .
d_gene: .
j_gene: TRBJ1-1
v_gene: TRBV6-1
CDR3nt: TGTGCCAGCAGTGAAGCCCAGGGGTCGAACACTGAAGCTTTCTTT
CDR3aa: CASSEAQGSNTEAFF

abundance: .
d_gene: TRBD2
j_gene: TRBJ2-1
v_gene: TRBV19
CDR3nt: TGTGCCAGTATTAAAACCGGGGGGTCGATATACAATGAGCAGTTCTTC
CDR3aa: CASIKTGGSIYNEQFF

abundance: .
d_gene: .
j_gene: TRBJ2-2
v_gene: TRBV5-4
CDR3nt: TGTGCCAGCAGCTCCGGGACAACGAACACCGGGGAGCTGTTTTTT
CDR3aa: CASSSGTTNTGELFF

abundance: few
d_gene: .
j_gene: TRBJ1-1
v_gene: TRBV5-1
CDR3nt: TGCGCCAGCAGCTCAGAATTAGGGGGCACTGAAGCTTTCTTT
CDR3aa: CASSSELGGTEAFF